These T cell receptor beta chains were read from a single sample in a study of cytomegalovirus exposure and HLA in healthy donors. This table comes from immunoSEQ multiplex PCR, and its TCRdb copy is limited to in-frame clones, with some not included. The sample has tens of thousands of clones; approximately 71% are singletons. The specimen sequenced was PBMCs. Receptors were obtained from a man aged 35 to 55 in good health and CMV-seronegative. Both conserved end residues are part of each CDR3. A D gene is named only where the DNA matches it firmly. Size values are once, few and many counts, or a class for expanded clones, and some rows have none.

D gene,clone size,V gene,J gene,CDR3 protein,CDR3 DNA
.,.,TRBV5-1,TRBJ2-1,CASGGAGVSYNEQFF,TGCGCCAGCGGGGGGGCGGGAGTTTCCTACAATGAGCAGTTCTTC
TRBD2,.,TRBV4-1,TRBJ2-2,CASSQAPSGGVGELFF,TGCGCCAGCAGCCAAGCTCCTAGCGGGGGGGTTGGGGAGCTGTTTTTT
.,.,TRBV6-5,TRBJ1-4,CASSFTGLTNEKLFF,TGTGCCAGCAGTTTTACAGGTTTAACTAATGAAAAACTGTTTTTT
.,.,TRBV28,TRBJ2-5,CASRFTGNLETQYF,TGTGCCAGCAGATTTACAGGGAATTTGGAGACCCAGTACTTC
.,once,TRBV19,TRBJ2-2,CASSIFIGTANPGELFF,TGTGCCAGTAGTATTTTCATCGGGACTGCGAACCCCGGGGAGCTGTTTTTT
TRBD1,.,TRBV15,TRBJ2-7,CATSRDQGQGYEQYF,TGTGCCACCAGCAGAGATCAGGGACAGGGCTACGAGCAGTACTTC
TRBD1,.,TRBV28,TRBJ1-1,CASSSSGGLNTEAFF,TGTGCCAGCAGTTCGTCAGGGGGACTTAACACTGAAGCTTTCTTT
TRBD1,.,TRBV6-1,TRBJ2-5,CASSVETGVQETQYF,TGTGCCAGCAGTGTGGAGACAGGGGTTCAAGAGACCCAGTACTTC
TRBD1,.,TRBV29-1,TRBJ2-3,CSVWDRGPVDTQYF,TGCAGCGTTTGGGACAGGGGTCCTGTAGATACGCAGTATTTT
TRBD2,.,TRBV9,TRBJ2-3,CASSVGSSGLTDTQYF,TGTGCCAGCAGCGTAGGTTCTAGCGGACTCACAGATACGCAGTATTTT
.,.,TRBV6-6,TRBJ1-1,CASSFDQGSDTEAFF,TGTGCCAGCAGTTTCGACCAGGGTTCTGACACTGAAGCTTTCTTT
.,.,TRBV6-5,TRBJ2-7,CASSDLGSRGEQYF,TGTGCCAGCAGCGACTTGGGTTCTCGTGGCGAGCAGTACTTC
TRBD1,.,TRBV6-1,TRBJ1-3,CASSPMGTGGNTIYF,TGTGCCAGCAGTCCCATGGGGACAGGGGGTAACACCATATATTTT
TRBD1,.,TRBV29-1,TRBJ2-2,CSVTLGGSAGELFF,TGCAGCGTTACATTAGGGGGCAGTGCCGGGGAGCTGTTTTTT
TRBD2,once,TRBV9,TRBJ2-3,CASSVEAGGLSDTQYF,TGTGCCAGCAGCGTAGAAGCGGGGGGGCTATCAGATACGCAGTATTTT
TRBD2,.,TRBV5-1,TRBJ2-1,CASSLGPREGEQFF,TGCGCCAGCAGCTTGGGACCGAGGGAGGGTGAGCAGTTCTTC
.,.,TRBV20-1,TRBJ1-4,CSGRTNEKLFF,TGCAGTGGCCGGACTAATGAAAAACTGTTTTTT
.,.,TRBV19,TRBJ2-7,CASSIPGEAYEQYF,TGTGCCAGTAGTATCCCAGGGGAAGCCTACGAGCAGTACTTC
TRBD2,.,TRBV6-4,TRBJ2-1,CASSPLPSGLGNEQFF,TGTGCCAGCAGTCCTCTGCCTAGCGGTCTGGGGAATGAGCAGTTCTTC
.,.,TRBV7-2,TRBJ1-1,CASSFSGAGSTEAFF,TGTGCCAGCAGCTTCTCAGGGGCAGGGAGCACTGAAGCTTTCTTT
.,.,TRBV5-6,TRBJ1-1,CASSRWQGDTEAFF,TGTGCCAGCAGCCGGTGGCAGGGTGACACTGAAGCTTTCTTT
.,.,TRBV6-1,TRBJ1-2,CASSEAGVRGYTF,TGTGCCAGCAGTGAAGCAGGGGTCAGGGGCTACACCTTC
.,few,TRBV15,TRBJ1-4,CATSSKRPHEKLFF,TGTGCCACCAGCTCAAAGCGGCCCCACGAAAAACTGTTTTTT
.,.,TRBV19,TRBJ2-3,CASSQRRADTQYF,TGTGCCAGTAGTCAGCGGAGGGCAGATACGCAGTATTTT
.,.,TRBV11-3,TRBJ1-6,CASSLGQVNSPLHF,TGTGCCAGCAGCTTGGGGCAGGTCAATTCACCCCTCCACTTT
.,.,TRBV6-5,TRBJ1-4,CASSYSALKSEKLFF,TGTGCCAGCAGTTACTCAGCCCTCAAATCCGAAAAACTGTTTTTT
.,.,TRBV7-9,TRBJ2-3,CASSLAQSTDTQYF,TGTGCCAGCAGCTTAGCACAGAGCACAGATACGCAGTATTTT
TRBD2,.,TRBV7-2,TRBJ2-5,CASSLSGGPETQYF,TGTGCCAGCAGCTTAAGCGGGGGGCCGGAGACCCAGTACTTC
TRBD2,.,TRBV7-8,TRBJ2-1,CASSQGLAGNEQFF,TGTGCCAGCAGCCAAGGACTAGCAGGTAATGAGCAGTTCTTC
TRBD2,.,TRBV19,TRBJ2-1,CASSTTSGNGNEQFF,TGTGCCAGTAGTACAACTAGCGGGAATGGCAATGAGCAGTTCTTC
TRBD2,.,TRBV7-9,TRBJ2-1,CASEGLAGGHNEQFF,TGTGCCAGCGAGGGACTAGCGGGAGGCCACAATGAGCAGTTCTTC
TRBD1,.,TRBV2,TRBJ1-3,CASSEAPDRWGNTIYF,TGTGCCAGCAGTGAAGCTCCGGACAGGTGGGGAAACACCATATATTTT
.,.,TRBV30,TRBJ1-2,CAWTAGARDGYTF,TGTGCCTGGACCGCGGGGGCCCGGGATGGCTACACCTTC
TRBD1,.,TRBV11-2,TRBJ2-7,CASSLGIRGQDEQYF,TGTGCCAGCAGCTTAGGAATAAGGGGGCAGGACGAGCAGTACTTC
.,.,TRBV5-1,TRBJ1-2,CASSLQGELYGYTF,TGCGCCAGCAGCTTGCAGGGTGAACTATACGGCTACACCTTC
TRBD2,.,TRBV28,TRBJ2-5,CASSLYLFGRGYKGTQYF,TGTGCCAGCAGTTTATATCTCTTCGGGCGGGGGTACAAGGGGACCCAGTACTTC
.,.,TRBV15,TRBJ1-5,CATSRDRAGGQPQHF,TGTGCCACCAGCAGAGATCGGGCTGGGGGCCAGCCCCAGCATTTT
.,.,TRBV10-3,TRBJ1-5,CAISDAGDQPQHF,TGTGCCATCAGTGACGCGGGGGATCAGCCCCAGCATTTT
.,.,TRBV6-5,TRBJ1-6,CASSYSRAGDSPLHF,TGTGCCAGCAGTTACTCGCGGGCGGGTGATTCACCCCTCCACTTT
.,.,TRBV28,TRBJ1-2,CASSYAQGTHYGYTF,TGTGCCAGCAGTTACGCACAGGGTACGCACTATGGCTACACCTTC
.,.,TRBV21-1,TRBJ1-3,CASSKAFVDRGRNTIYF,TGTGCCAGCAGCAAAGCTTTCGTGGACAGGGGTAGAAACACCATATATTTT
.,.,TRBV28,TRBJ2-6,CASRGSGANVLTF,TGTGCCAGCCGGGGCTCTGGGGCCAACGTCCTGACTTTC
TRBD1,.,TRBV7-9,TRBJ2-7,CASSNPGQGLHEQYF,TGTGCCAGCAGCAATCCCGGACAGGGGCTCCACGAGCAGTACTTC
TRBD1,.,TRBV5-1,TRBJ1-3,CASSLGQGRYTGNTIYF,TGCGCCAGCAGCCTGGGACAGGGGCGGTATACTGGAAACACCATATATTTT
TRBD1,.,TRBV10-2,TRBJ1-5,CASSTDRAAQHF,TGCGCCAGCAGTACGGACAGGGCCGCCCAGCATTTT
TRBD2,.,TRBV10-2,TRBJ2-7,CASRSGTYEQYF,TGCGCCAGCAGAAGCGGGACCTACGAGCAGTACTTC
.,.,TRBV19,TRBJ1-5,CASSRPGQANQPQHF,TGTGCCAGTAGTAGACCCGGCCAGGCTAATCAGCCCCAGCATTTT
TRBD1,.,TRBV25-1,TRBJ2-2,CASSRQGSTGELFF,TGTGCCAGCAGCAGACAGGGTAGCACCGGGGAGCTGTTTTTT